This T cell receptor beta chain came from a study of shared clonotypes between healthy human individuals. Germline V gives CDR1 SGHRS, CDR2 YFSETQ. The CDR3 spans 15 residues. Between the trimmed V and J ends, which lost 4 bases and 2 bases, there was a span of 14 bases. Generated by immunoSEQ multiplex PCR, the TCRdb table keeps only in-frame clones and is missing some. The sample records hundreds of thousands of clones, about three quarters being singletons. Healthy HIV-negative adults without recent acute infections or vaccinations served as donors. The chain joins TRBV5-1 to TRBJ2-3; D not resolved. The TCR was taken from a woman aged 25-40 years in good health. The sequenced material came from memory CD4+ T cells sorted from blood. Subset indicated: CD45RA-negative fraction. Written as DNA, the CDR3 is TGCGCCAGCAGCCGGGTCACAGCCAACACAGATACGCAGTATTTT. Translating it yields CASSRVTANTDTQYF.